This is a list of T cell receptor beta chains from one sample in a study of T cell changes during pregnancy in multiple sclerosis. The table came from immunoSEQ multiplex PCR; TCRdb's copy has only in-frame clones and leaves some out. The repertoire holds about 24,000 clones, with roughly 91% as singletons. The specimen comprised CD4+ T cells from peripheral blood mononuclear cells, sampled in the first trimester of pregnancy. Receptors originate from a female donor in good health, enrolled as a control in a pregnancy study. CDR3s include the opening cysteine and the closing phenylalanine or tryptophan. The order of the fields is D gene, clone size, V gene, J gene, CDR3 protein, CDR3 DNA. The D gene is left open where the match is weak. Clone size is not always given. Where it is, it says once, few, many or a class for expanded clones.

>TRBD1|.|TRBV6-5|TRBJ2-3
CASSLQGQGTDTQYF
TGTGCCAGCAGTCTCCAAGGACAGGGCACAGATACGCAGTATTTT
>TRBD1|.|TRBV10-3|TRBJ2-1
CAIRADRGSSYNEQFF
TGTGCCATCAGGGCGGACAGGGGGAGCTCCTACAATGAGCAGTTCTTC
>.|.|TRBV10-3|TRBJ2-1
CAISEWGTLGNNEQFF
TGTGCCATCAGTGAGTGGGGCACGCTTGGGAACAATGAGCAGTTCTTC
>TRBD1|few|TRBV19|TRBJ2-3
CASRDTGGAPDTQYF
TGTGCCAGTAGGGATACAGGGGGCGCCCCCGATACGCAGTATTTT
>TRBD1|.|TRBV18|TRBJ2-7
CASSPPGQGVNEQYF
TGTGCCAGCTCACCACCGGGACAGGGGGTTAACGAGCAGTACTTC
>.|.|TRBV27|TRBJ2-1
CASRLTGNNEQFF
TGTGCCAGCAGATTGACAGGAAACAATGAGCAGTTCTTC
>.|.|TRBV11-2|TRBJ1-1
CASSFTDSGTEAFF
TGTGCCAGCAGCTTCACAGATAGCGGCACTGAAGCTTTCTTT
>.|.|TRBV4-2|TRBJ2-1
CASSRNNEQFF
TGTGCCAGCAGCCGTAACAATGAGCAGTTCTTC
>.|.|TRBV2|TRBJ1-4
CASSEATGNNEKLFF
TGTGCCAGCAGTGAAGCGACGGGAAATAATGAAAAACTGTTTTTT
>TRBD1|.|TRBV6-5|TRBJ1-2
CASKRTGPTNYGYTF
TGTGCCAGCAAAAGGACAGGACCTACTAACTATGGCTACACCTTC
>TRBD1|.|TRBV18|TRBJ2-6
CASSPGQGAGGANVLTF
TGTGCCAGCTCTCCGGGACAGGGGGCTGGTGGGGCCAACGTCCTGACTTTC
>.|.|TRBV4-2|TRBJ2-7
CASSPWAISSYEQYF
TGTGCCAGCAGCCCCTGGGCCATCTCCTCCTACGAGCAGTACTTC
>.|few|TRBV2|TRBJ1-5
CASSGNNQPQHF
TGTGCCAGCAGTGGTAACAATCAGCCCCAGCATTTT
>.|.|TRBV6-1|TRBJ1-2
CASSEALRRGSFYGYTF
TGTGCCAGCAGTGAAGCCCTGCGGCGGGGGAGTTTCTATGGCTACACCTTC
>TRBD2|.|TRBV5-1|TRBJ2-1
CASSSGGTGPYNEQFF
TGCGCCAGCAGCTCCGGGGGGACCGGACCCTACAATGAGCAGTTCTTC
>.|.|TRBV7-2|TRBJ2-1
CASSPRLSGNEQFF
TGTGCCAGCAGCCCCCGACTGAGTGGCAATGAGCAGTTCTTC
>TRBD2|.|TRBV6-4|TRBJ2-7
CASSDPHTSGSYEQYF
TGTGCCAGCAGTGACCCCCATACTAGCGGCTCCTACGAGCAGTACTTC
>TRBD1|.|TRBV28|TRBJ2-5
CASTLTGNRETQYF
TGTGCCAGCACCTTGACAGGGAATAGGGAGACCCAGTACTTC
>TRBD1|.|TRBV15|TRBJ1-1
CATRGQGNTEAFF
TGTGCCACGCGAGGACAGGGGAACACTGAAGCTTTCTTT
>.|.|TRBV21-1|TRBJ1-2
CASSNGKNYGYTF
TGTGCCAGCAGCAATGGCAAGAACTATGGCTACACCTTC
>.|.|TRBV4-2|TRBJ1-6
CASSQEEGGKGRPYNSPLHF
TGTGCCAGCAGCCAAGAAGAGGGTGGGAAGGGTCGGCCCTATAATTCACCCCTCCACTTT
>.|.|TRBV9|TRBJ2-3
CASSLGARLPDTQYF
TGTGCCAGCAGCCTGGGAGCTAGGTTGCCGGATACGCAGTATTTT
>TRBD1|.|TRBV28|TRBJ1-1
CASSSAGTANTEAFF
TGTGCCAGCAGTTCCGCCGGGACAGCGAACACTGAAGCTTTCTTT
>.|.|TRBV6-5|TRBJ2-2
CASSYLPLWELFF
TGTGCCAGCAGTTACCTCCCCCTTTGGGAGCTGTTTTTT
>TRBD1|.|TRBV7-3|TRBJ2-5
CASSSGQGKTQYF
TGTGCCAGCAGTTCCGGACAGGGAAAGACCCAGTACTTC
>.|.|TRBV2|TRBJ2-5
CASSVRGRETQYF
TGTGCCAGCAGTGTTCGGGGTAGGGAGACCCAGTACTTC
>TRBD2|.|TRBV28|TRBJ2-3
CASSSGTSGRAGFLWAQYF
TGTGCCAGCAGTTCCGGGACTAGCGGGAGGGCCGGCTTTCTATGGGCGCAGTATTTT
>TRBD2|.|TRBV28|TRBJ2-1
CASSWTSSLYNEQFF
TGTGCCAGCAGTTGGACTAGTTCCCTCTACAATGAGCAGTTCTTC
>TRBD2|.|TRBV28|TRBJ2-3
CASSSPGLAGKGGRTDTQYF
TGTGCCAGCAGTTCCCCGGGACTAGCGGGCAAGGGAGGGCGCACAGATACGCAGTATTTT
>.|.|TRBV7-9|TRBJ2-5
CASSSLGSIQETQYF
TGTGCCAGCAGCTCATTAGGTAGCATCCAAGAGACCCAGTACTTC
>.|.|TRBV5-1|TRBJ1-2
CASMEEGHNYGYTF
TGCGCCAGCATGGAAGAGGGACATAACTATGGCTACACCTTC
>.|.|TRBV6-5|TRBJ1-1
CASTDNYRNTEAFF
TGTGCCAGCACCGACAATTACAGAAACACTGAAGCTTTCTTT
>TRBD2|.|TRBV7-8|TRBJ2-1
CASSSRLALEQFF
TGTGCCAGCAGCTCCAGACTAGCACTTGAGCAGTTCTTC
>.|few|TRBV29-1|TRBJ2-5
CSVAKQGVYETQYF
TGCAGCGTTGCAAAACAGGGAGTTTATGAGACCCAGTACTTC
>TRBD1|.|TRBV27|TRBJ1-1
CASSLLGRGFMNTEAFF
TGTGCCAGCAGTTTATTGGGCAGGGGGTTCATGAACACTGAAGCTTTCTTT
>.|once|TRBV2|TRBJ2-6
CASRALSGANVLTF
TGTGCCAGCAGGGCCCTCTCTGGGGCCAACGTCCTGACTTTC
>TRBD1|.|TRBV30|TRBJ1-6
CAWRDRGVGNSPLHF
TGTGCCTGGAGGGACAGGGGGGTCGGAAATTCACCCCTCCACTTT
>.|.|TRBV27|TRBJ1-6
CASTRIIPGGRSYNSPLHF
TGTGCCAGTACCCGTATCATCCCCGGGGGACGCTCCTATAATTCACCCCTCCACTTT
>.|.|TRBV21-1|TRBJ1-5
CASSTPTGPGQPQHF
TGTGCCAGCAGCACACCGACAGGGCCGGGTCAGCCCCAGCATTTT
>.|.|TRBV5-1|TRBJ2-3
CASSYKATGYTDTQYF
TGCGCCAGCAGCTACAAAGCAACAGGGTACACAGATACGCAGTATTTT
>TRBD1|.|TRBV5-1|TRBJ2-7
CASSSNPGQGLHEQYF
TGCGCCAGCAGCTCGAACCCGGGACAGGGGTTGCACGAGCAGTACTTC
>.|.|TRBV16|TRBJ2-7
CASSHTGSLYGQYF
TGTGCCAGCAGCCATACAGGGAGCCTCTACGGACAGTACTTC
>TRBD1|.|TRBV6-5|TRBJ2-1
CASRRDRDYNEQFF
TGTGCCAGCAGGCGGGACAGGGACTACAATGAGCAGTTCTTC
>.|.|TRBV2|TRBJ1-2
CASSENSYGYTF
TGTGCCAGCAGTGAAAACAGCTATGGCTACACCTTC
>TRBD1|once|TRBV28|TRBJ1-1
CASSFWTGGYTEAFF
TGTGCCAGCAGTTTCTGGACAGGGGGCTACACTGAAGCTTTCTTT
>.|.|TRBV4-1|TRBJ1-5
CASSQESRVPNQPQHF
TGCGCCAGCAGCCAAGAATCCAGGGTTCCTAATCAGCCCCAGCATTTT
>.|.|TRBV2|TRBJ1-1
CASSEGQAAEAFF
TGTGCCAGCAGTGAAGGGCAGGCTGCTGAAGCTTTCTTT
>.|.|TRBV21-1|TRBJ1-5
CASTPTGGGRVNQPQHF
TGTGCCAGCACTCCGACAGGGGGCGGTCGAGTTAATCAGCCCCAGCATTTT
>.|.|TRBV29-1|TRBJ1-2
CSVEEVRGGYTF
TGCAGCGTTGAAGAAGTGAGAGGAGGCTACACCTTC
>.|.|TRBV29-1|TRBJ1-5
CSVEVGGKGNQPQHF
TGCAGCGTTGAGGTAGGAGGGAAGGGCAATCAGCCCCAGCATTTT